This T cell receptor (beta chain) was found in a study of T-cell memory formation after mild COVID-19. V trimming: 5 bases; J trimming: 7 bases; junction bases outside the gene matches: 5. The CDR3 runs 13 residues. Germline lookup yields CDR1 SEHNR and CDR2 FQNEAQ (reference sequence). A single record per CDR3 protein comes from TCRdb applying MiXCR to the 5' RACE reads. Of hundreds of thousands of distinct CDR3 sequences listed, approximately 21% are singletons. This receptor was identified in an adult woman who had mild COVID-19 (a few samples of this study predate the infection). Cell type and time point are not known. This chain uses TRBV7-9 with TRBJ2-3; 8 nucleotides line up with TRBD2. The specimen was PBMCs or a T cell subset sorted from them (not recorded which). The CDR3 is CASSPREAYTQYF. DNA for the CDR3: TGTGCCAGCAGCCCGCGGGAGGCATATACGCAGTATTTT.